This T cell receptor (beta chain) derives from a study of CD8+CD57+ T cells in acquired aplastic anemia. Template material for TCR beta VDJ and CDR3 profiling consisted of genomic DNA. MiXCR, run by TCRdb on the reads, gives a single entry per CDR3 protein. This sample has hundreds of thousands of distinct CDR3 sequences, with approximately 57% found just once. The V and J ends lost 3 bases and 1 base respectively, with 10 bases between them. CDR3 length: 13 amino acids. Germline V CDR1 and CDR2: SQVTM, ANQGSEA. The chain is built from TRBV29-1 and TRBJ2-7; D is undetermined. The TCR comes from a human donor with severe aplastic anemia or a healthy control (not recorded which). The material sequenced was sorted CD4+, CD8+, or CD8+CD57+ T cells (not recorded which) from PBMCs. The CDR3 DNA sequence: TGCAGCGTTGAGGTGACGGCTTCCTACGAGCAGTACTTC. Translating gives CSVEVTASYEQYF.